The next 14 T cell receptor beta chains were all read from a single sample in a study of T-cell memory formation after mild COVID-19. TCRdb called the 5' RACE reads again in MiXCR, with one record for every CDR3 protein. The sample shows about 540,000 distinct CDR3 sequences, over 20% of them seen only once. The sequenced sample consisted of PBMCs or a T cell subset sorted from them (not recorded which). These receptors originate from an adult woman who had mild COVID-19 (a few samples of this study predate the infection). Cell type and time point are not known.

This clonotype was seen a handful of times. The rearrangement joins TRBV20-1 to TRBJ1-5, with 7 bases fitting TRBD1. V lost 6 bases and J lost 4; bases outside the gene matches: 3. The CDR3 is 12 residues long. CDR1 DFQATT and CDR2 SNEGSKA come from the germline V gene (reference sequence). The CDR3 protein is CSAGGQNQPQHF. As DNA, the CDR3 is TGCAGTGCCGGGGGACAGAATCAGCCCCAGCATTTT.

The table lists this clonotype with many counts. The junction departs from germline at one end; a sequencing error may be responsible. The chain couples TRBV12-3 or TRBV12-4 to TRBJ2-1, with D possibly TRBD2 on 6 matching bases. This CDR3 comprises 13 residues. CDR3 bases: TGTGCCAGCACGGGGACTGAGGGTAGCGGACCGGTCTTC. Its protein is CASTGTEGSGPVF.

The rearrangement links TRBV10-3 to TRBJ1-1; D remains unclear. The ends were cut back, 6 bases at V and 1 base at J, with 6 bases in the middle. CDR1 and CDR2 (germline): ENHRY, SYGVKD. The CDR3 contains 12 residues. The CDR3 sequence: CAIRNTNTEAFF. CDR3 coding DNA: TGTGCCATCAGGAATACGAACACTGAAGCTTTCTTT.

Only a few counts were recorded for this clonotype. The genes are TRBV30 and TRBJ1-1; TRBD1 aligns across 7 bases. There are 11 residues in the CDR3. Germline values: CDR1 GTSNPN, CDR2 SVGIG (reference sequence). V trimming: 6 bases; J trimming: 6 bases; junction bases outside the gene matches: 4. Here the CDR3 DNA reads TGTGCCTGTGAGGGGGCCCCTGAAGCTTTCTTT. Translated, it gives CACEGAPEAFF.

This clonotype was detected once. This sequence joins TRBV12-3 or TRBV12-4 and TRBJ1-5; perhaps TRBD1 as D (5 bases). The CDR3 totals 17 residues. The V end was cut by 2 bases, the J end by 5 bases, with 19 bases between. The CDR3 is CASSLPPGSGYHQPQHF. For the CDR3, the DNA is TGTGCCAGCAGTTTACCCCCTGGGTCAGGGTATCATCAGCCCCAGCATTTT.

This clonotype has only a few counts. This chain connects TRBV4-3 to TRBJ2-1; 12 positions agree with TRBD1. The CDR3 totals 16 residues. After removal of 3 bases from V and 7 bases from J, the junction contained 7 bases not matched to a gene. Germline V gene lookup returns CDR1 LGHNA and CDR2 YSLEER. The CDR3 DNA follows: TGCGCCAGCAGCCAGTTGGGACAGGGGGCGAGGAATGAGCAGTTCTTC. The encoded protein is CASSQLGQGARNEQFF.

Only a few counts were recorded for this clonotype. J is TRBJ1-3 and V is TRBV11-3, with D perhaps matching TRBD1 (6 bases). The CDR3 covers 16 residues. The germline CDR1 and CDR2 sequences are SGHNT and YENEEA. Trimming cost V 5 bases and J 0 bases, with 14 bases left between them. This CDR3 is CASSLRGGSSGNTIYF. In DNA, the CDR3 is TGTGCCAGCAGCCTGCGAGGGGGTTCCTCTGGAAACACCATATATTTT. The full variable domain, completed using reference TRBV11-3 and TRBJ1-3, is EAGVVQSPRYKIIEKKQPVAFWCNPISGHNTLYWYLQNLGQGPELLIRYENEEAVDDSQLPKDRFSAERLKGVDSTLKIQPAELGDSAVYLCASSLRGGSSGNTIYFGEGSWLTVV.

This clonotype came up many times. V is TRBV7-2 and J is TRBJ1-1; D ambiguous. There are 14 residues in the CDR3. The germline V gene encodes CDR1 SGHTA and CDR2 FQGNSA. Trimming removed 2 bases from V and 0 bases from J, with 7 bases in between. The CDR3 DNA reads as TGTGCCAGCAGCTTAAGCGCCTTGAACACTGAAGCTTTCTTT. This translates into CASSLSALNTEAFF.

The rearrangement joins TRBV4-3 to TRBJ1-2; D is uncertain. Germline assignment: CDR1 LGHNA and CDR2 YSLEER. Between the trimmed V and J ends, which lost 4 bases and 0 bases, there was a span of 12 bases. The CDR3 is made up of 15 amino acids. The CDR3 here is CASSLTPHSNYGYTF. DNA for the CDR3: TGCGCCAGCAGCCTGACCCCCCACTCTAACTATGGCTACACCTTC.

This clonotype occurred a few times. This chain uses TRBV5-1 with TRBJ2-1; D uncertain. This CDR3 comprises 16 residues. V was pared by 0 bases and J by 8 bases, with 18 bases between. The germline CDR1 and CDR2 sequences are SGHRS and YFSETQ. The CDR3 here is CASSLVRMGRIHEQFF. The CDR3 bases are TGCGCCAGCAGCTTGGTACGCATGGGCCGAATCCATGAGCAGTTCTTC.

V is TRBV7-9 and J is TRBJ2-2; 7 bases map to TRBD1. Trimming cost V 2 bases and J 12 bases; bases outside gene matches: 6. This CDR3 spans 13 amino acids. In germline, CDR1 is SEHNR, CDR2 FQNEAQ (reference sequence). CDR3: CASSLTGTEKLFF. The CDR3 DNA sequence: TGTGCCAGCAGCTTAACTGGGACAGAAAAGCTGTTTTTT.

This clonotype was observed a few times. The CDR3 coding sequence is TGCAGCGTTGCTCTGGGGACGGGTAACTCCTCACCCCTCCACTTT. It translates to CSVALGTGNSSPLHF. V usage is TRBV29-1 and J usage is TRBJ1-6, with a weak D call TRBD1 (5 bases). Trimming took 4 bases from V and 10 from J, leaving 20 bases between them. The CDR3 runs 15 residues. CDR1 is SQVTM, CDR2 ANQGSEA, per germline.

This clonotype occurred a few times. For the CDR3, the DNA is TGTGCCAGCAAGGGCAGCAATCAGCCCCAGCATTTT. Translating it yields CASKGSNQPQHF. The chain has TRBV6-5 and TRBJ1-5; no reliable D call. The V gene's germline CDR1 is MNHEY and CDR2 SVGAGI. Trimming left V 7 bases short and J 1 base short, with 5 bases between. The CDR3 has 12 amino acids.

The sample holds a few counts of this clonotype. The chain joins TRBV6-5 to TRBJ1-5; TRBD1 agrees at 9 bases. CDR3 length: 17 amino acids. Per the germline V gene, CDR1 is MNHEY and CDR2 is SVGAGI. Unmatched junction bases numbered 10, after V lost 2 bases and J lost 5 bases. CDR3 DNA sequence: TGTGCCAGCAGTTACCGGGCGGACAGGGGAGGTCATCAGCCCCAGCATTTT. Protein sequence: CASSYRADRGGHQPQHF.